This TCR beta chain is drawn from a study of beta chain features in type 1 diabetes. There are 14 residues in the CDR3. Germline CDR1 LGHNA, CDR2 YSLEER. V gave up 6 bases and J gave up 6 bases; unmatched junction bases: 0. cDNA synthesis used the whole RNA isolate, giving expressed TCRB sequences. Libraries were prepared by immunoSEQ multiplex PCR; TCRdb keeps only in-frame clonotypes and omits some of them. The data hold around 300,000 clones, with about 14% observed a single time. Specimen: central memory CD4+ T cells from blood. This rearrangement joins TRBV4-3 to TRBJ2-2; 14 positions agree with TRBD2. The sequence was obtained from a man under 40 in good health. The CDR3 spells CASRTSGRAGELFF. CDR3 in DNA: TGCGCCAGCAGGACTAGCGGGAGGGCCGGGGAGCTGTTTTTT.